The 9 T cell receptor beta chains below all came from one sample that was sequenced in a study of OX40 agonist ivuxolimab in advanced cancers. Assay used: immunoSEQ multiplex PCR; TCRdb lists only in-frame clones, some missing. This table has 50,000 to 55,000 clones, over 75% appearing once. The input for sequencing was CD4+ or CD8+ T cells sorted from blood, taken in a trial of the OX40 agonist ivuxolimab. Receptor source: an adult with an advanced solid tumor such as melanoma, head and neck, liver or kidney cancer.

CDR3 protein: CASSLAKGRVTEAFF. The CDR3 region has the DNA TGTGCCAGCAGCTTGGCCAAGGGGAGGGTCACTGAAGCTTTCTTT. The chain uses TRBV11-2 and TRBJ1-1; D possibly corresponds to TRBD1 (5 bases). Germline loops: CDR1 SGHAT, CDR2 FQNNGV. The CDR3 loop spans 15 amino acids. V lost 3 bases and J 4 bases, leaving 15 bases between the germline ends.

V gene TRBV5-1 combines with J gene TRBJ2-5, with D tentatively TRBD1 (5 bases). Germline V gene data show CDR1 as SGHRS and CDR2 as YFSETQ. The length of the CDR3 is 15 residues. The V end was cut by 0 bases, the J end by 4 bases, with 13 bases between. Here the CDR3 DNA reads TGCGCCAGCAGCTTGGCAGGGAAAAACGGAGAGACCCAGTACTTC. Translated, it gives CASSLAGKNGETQYF. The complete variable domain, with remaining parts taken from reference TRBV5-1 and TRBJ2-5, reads KAGVTQTPRYLIKTRGQQVTLSCSPISGHRSVSWYQQTPGQGLQFLFEYFSETQRNKGNFPGRFSGRQFSNSRSEMNVSTLELGDSALYLCASSLAGKNGETQYFGPGTRLLVL.

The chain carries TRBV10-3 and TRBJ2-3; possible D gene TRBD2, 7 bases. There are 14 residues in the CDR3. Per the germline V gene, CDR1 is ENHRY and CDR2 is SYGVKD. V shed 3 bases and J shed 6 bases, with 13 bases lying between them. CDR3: CAISDGGASDTQYF. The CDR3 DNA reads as TGTGCCATCAGTGATGGGGGGGCCTCGGATACGCAGTATTTT.

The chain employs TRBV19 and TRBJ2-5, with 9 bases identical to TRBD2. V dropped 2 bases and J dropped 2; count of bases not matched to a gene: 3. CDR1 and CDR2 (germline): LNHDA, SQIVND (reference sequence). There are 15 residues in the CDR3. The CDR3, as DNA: TGTGCCAGTAGTATAACGACTAGCGGACAAGAGACCCAGTACTTC. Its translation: CASSITTSGQETQYF.

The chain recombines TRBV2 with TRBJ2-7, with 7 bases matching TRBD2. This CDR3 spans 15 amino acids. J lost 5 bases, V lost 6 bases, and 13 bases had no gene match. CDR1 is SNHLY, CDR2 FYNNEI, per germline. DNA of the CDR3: TGTGCCAGCAGGGCTCAGCGGGGTGAATTCCACGAGCAGTACTTC. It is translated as CASRAQRGEFHEQYF.

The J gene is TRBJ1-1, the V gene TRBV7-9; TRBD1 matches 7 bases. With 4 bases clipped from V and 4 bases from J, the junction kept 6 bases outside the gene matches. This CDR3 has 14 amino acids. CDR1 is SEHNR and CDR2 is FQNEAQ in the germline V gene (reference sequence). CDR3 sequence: CASSSWTGSTEAFF. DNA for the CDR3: TGTGCCAGCAGCTCCTGGACAGGATCCACTGAAGCTTTCTTT.

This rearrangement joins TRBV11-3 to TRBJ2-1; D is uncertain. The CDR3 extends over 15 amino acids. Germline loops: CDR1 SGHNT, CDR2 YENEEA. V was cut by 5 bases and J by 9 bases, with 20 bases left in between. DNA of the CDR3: TGTGCCAGCAGCCCCCGAAACGGGCCCTCGGGTGAGCAGTTCTTC. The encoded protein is CASSPRNGPSGEQFF.

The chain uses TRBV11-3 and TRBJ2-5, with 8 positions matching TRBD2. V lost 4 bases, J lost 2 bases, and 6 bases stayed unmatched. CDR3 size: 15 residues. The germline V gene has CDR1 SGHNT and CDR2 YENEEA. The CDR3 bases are TGTGCCAGCAGCTCTGGAGCGGGGGAGCAAGAGACCCAGTACTTC. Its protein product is CASSSGAGEQETQYF.

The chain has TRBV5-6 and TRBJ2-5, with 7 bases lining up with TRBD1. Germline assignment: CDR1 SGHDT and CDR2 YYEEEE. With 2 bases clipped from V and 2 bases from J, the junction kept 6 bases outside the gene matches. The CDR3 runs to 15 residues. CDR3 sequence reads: CASSFPTGKQETQYF. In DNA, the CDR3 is TGTGCCAGCAGCTTTCCGACAGGGAAACAAGAGACCCAGTACTTC.